This is a list of T cell receptor beta chains from one sample in a study of CD8 T cells in Susac syndrome. MiXCR was run by TCRdb on the immunoSEQ multiplex PCR reads, yielding one entry per CDR3 protein. The repertoire includes about 240,000 distinct CDR3 sequences, about 96% of them detected once, and about 0.094% sits in the top ten. The sample consisted of CD4+ T cells from PBMCs. The receptors come from a human donor with Susac syndrome. CDR3s include the opening cysteine and the closing phenylalanine or tryptophan. The D gene is left open where the match is weak. Some rows have no size entry. The others give once, few or many, or a class for an expanded clone.

j_call d_call clone_size cdr3_length v_call cdr3_nt cdr3_aa
TRBJ2-7 - - 15 TRBV20-1 TGCAGTGCTAGAGCCCCGGGCCTTTCCTCCTACGAGCAGTACTTC CSARAPGLSSYEQYF
TRBJ2-5 TRBD1 once 12 TRBV30 TGTGCCTGCAGGGGGCAAGGGGAGACCCAGTACTTC CACRGQGETQYF
TRBJ2-6 TRBD1 - 17 TRBV6-1 TGTGCCAGCAGGGGGACAGGGCGACTCTCTGGGGCCAACGTCCTGACTTTC CASRGTGRLSGANVLTF
TRBJ1-2 TRBD1 - 14 TRBV20-1 TGCAGTGCTAGAGATGCAGACAGGGTAAACGGCTACACCTTC CSARDADRVNGYTF
TRBJ1-3 TRBD1 - 14 TRBV9 TGTGCCAGCAGCACCCGGACAGGTGGAAACACCATATATTTT CASSTRTGGNTIYF
TRBJ2-3 - few 11 TRBV20-1 TGCAGTGCTAGAGTTGGGGATACGCAGTATTTT CSARVGDTQYF
TRBJ2-7 - - 12 TRBV3-1 TGTGCCAGCAGCCAAGATCAGTACGAGCAGTACTTC CASSQDQYEQYF
TRBJ2-1 - - 11 TRBV7-9 TGTGCCAGCAGCTTAAGGAATGAGCAGTTCTTC CASSLRNEQFF
TRBJ2-7 TRBD2 - 13 TRBV29-1 TGCAGCGTACTAGCGGGAGGGCCGAACGAGCAGTACTTC CSVLAGGPNEQYF
TRBJ2-5 - - 15 TRBV9 TGTGCCAGCAGCGGTCCTGGGGCGGGCAGAGAGACCCAGTACTTC CASSGPGAGRETQYF
TRBJ2-1 TRBD2 - 20 TRBV4-1 TGCGCCAGCAGCCAACGGACTAGCGGGAGGGCCGGAGGTCCCTACAATGAGCAGTTCTTC CASSQRTSGRAGGPYNEQFF
TRBJ1-3 - - 15 TRBV18 TGTGCCAGCTCCTCCGTCGACAATCCTGGAAACACCATATATTTT CASSSVDNPGNTIYF
TRBJ2-1 TRBD2 - 13 TRBV20-1 TGCAGTGCACTGGGACTAGCGGCACCTGAGCAGTTCTTC CSALGLAAPEQFF